One and the same sample provided the 29 T cell receptor beta chains below, sequenced in a study of T cell repertoires in cytomegalovirus infection. Using its own MiXCR run on the reads, TCRdb lists one record per CDR3 protein. In the table there are 570,000 or so distinct CDR3 sequences, approximately 40% of which are singletons. For these receptors, no antigen is known. The sequencing used cultured PBMCs, collected from culture after CMV antigen stimulation. These receptors came from a human donor in good health (CMV status not recorded). Some clones in this sample may be carry-over from other donors' samples.

This chain uses TRBV10-3 with TRBJ2-5, with 9 positions matching TRBD2. Germline-derived CDR1 and CDR2 are ENHRY and SYGVKD. This CDR3 comprises 15 residues. CDR3 nucleotide sequence: TGTGCAATACGGGGAGCGGGGGGAACGTCAGAGACCCAGTACTTC. Translating gives CAIRGAGGTSETQYF.

V and J are TRBV6-5 and TRBJ2-7; weak D call: TRBD2 (6 bases). The ends were cut back, 6 bases at V and 8 bases at J, with 23 bases in the middle. The germline gives CDR1 MNHEY, CDR2 SVGAGI. This CDR3 comprises 15 residues. Written as DNA, the CDR3 is TGTGCCAGCAGCCCGGGACTCTTAAAAGGGCTGAAGCAGTACTTC. Its translation is CASSPGLLKGLKQYF.

CDR3 protein: CATSRVGTTDYADTQYF. CDR3 nucleotide sequence: TGTGCCACCAGCAGAGTAGGAACGACCGATTATGCAGATACGCAGTATTTT. This sequence joins TRBV15 and TRBJ2-3; no reliable D call. CDR3 length equals 17 residues. Germline CDR1 is LNHNV and CDR2 is YYDKDF (reference sequence). V shed 1 base and J shed 4 bases, with 18 bases lying between them.

V and J are TRBV11-2 and TRBJ2-3; 7 bases match TRBD1. After removal of 7 bases from V and 8 bases from J, the junction contained 6 bases not matched to a gene. The CDR3 consists of 12 residues. Germline V gene sequence: CDR1 SGHAT, CDR2 FQNNGV. DNA for the CDR3: TGTGCCAGCATAGGGGGCAACCCTACGCAGTATTTT. Its protein product is CASIGGNPTQYF.

This clonotype was seen only a few times. The chain uses TRBV7-9 and TRBJ2-6; perhaps TRBD2 as D (6 bases). Trimming removed 3 bases at V and 3 bases at J, with 12 bases between. The CDR3 consists of 16 residues. Germline loops: CDR1 SEHNR, CDR2 FQNEAQ (reference sequence). In nucleotides, the CDR3 is TGTGCCAGCAGCTTGCTAGGGGAGGATGGGGCCAACGTCCTGACTTTC. It yields the protein CASSLLGEDGANVLTF. Full variable domain (rest looked up from reference TRBV7-9 and TRBJ2-6): DTGVSQNPRHKITKRGQNVTFRCDPISEHNRLYWYRQTLGQGPEFLTYFQNEAQLEKSRLLSDRFSAERPKGSFSTLEIQRTEQGDSAMYLCASSLLGEDGANVLTFGAGSRLTVL.

This clonotype was seen just once. The V call is TRBV20-1, the J call TRBJ2-3, with D unresolved. This CDR3 is 11 amino acids long. Trimming shortened V by 6 bases and J by 3 bases, and 7 bases separated the two germline ends. Germline CDR1 is DFQATT and CDR2 is SNEGSKA (reference sequence). The CDR3: CSAKRTDTQYF. CDR3 DNA: TGCAGTGCCAAGCGTACAGATACGCAGTATTTT.

The chain has TRBV6-1 and TRBJ2-1, with 9 bases lining up with TRBD2. CDR3 length: 17 amino acids. Germline V lookup: CDR1 MNHNS, CDR2 SASEGT. Trimming removed 5 bases from V and 5 bases from J; junction bases left unmatched: 13. CDR3 sequence (DNA): TGTGCCAGCAGTCAACACCAAGCGGGGGGATCCGACAATGAGCAGTTCTTC. Protein sequence: CASSQHQAGGSDNEQFF.

The chain uses TRBV4-2 and TRBJ1-4; D uncertain. CDR1 and CDR2 from the germline V gene are LGHNA and YNFKEQ. V lost 0 bases and J lost 13, with 18 bases in between. There are 15 residues in the CDR3. CDR3 DNA sequence: TGTGCCAGCAGCCAAGAACCTGCGGTCCAACTGTCACTGTTTTTT. Its translation is CASSQEPAVQLSLFF.

This clonotype was detected only a few times. Here the CDR3 reads CASSRLAGAGEQFF. The CDR3 DNA sequence: TGTGCCAGCAGCCGACTAGCGGGAGCTGGTGAGCAGTTCTTC. The J gene is TRBJ2-1, the V gene TRBV11-2, with TRBD2 matching 12 bases. Trimming cost V 5 bases and J 9 bases; bases outside gene matches: 5. The V gene's germline CDR1 is SGHAT and CDR2 FQNNGV. The CDR3 is 14 residues long.

CDR3 loop: CASSLGPLDEQFF. The CDR3 nucleotides read TGTGCCAGCAGCTTAGGACCTCTTGATGAGCAGTTCTTC. This chain links TRBV11-3 with TRBJ2-1; no clear D. Germline CDR1 reads SGHNT; CDR2 reads YENEEA. Trimming cost V 1 base and J 8 bases, with 9 bases left between them. This CDR3 has 13 amino acids.

This clonotype was seen only a few times. The V gene is TRBV10-3, the J gene TRBJ2-1; 8 positions match TRBD2. The CDR3 covers 15 residues. The V gene end was trimmed by 4 bases and the J gene end by 7 bases; junction bases not matched to a gene: 9. CDR1 is ENHRY, CDR2 SYGVKD, per germline. The CDR3, as DNA: TGTGCCATCAGTGTCAGCGGGAGAAGAGGGAATGAGCAGTTCTTC. This gives the protein CAISVSGRRGNEQFF.

The chain employs TRBV20-1 and TRBJ1-2, with D possibly matching TRBD1 (5 bases). The germline CDR1 and CDR2 sequences are DFQATT and SNEGSKA (reference sequence). V lost 0 bases and J lost 8, with 10 bases in between. The CDR3 contains 12 residues. The CDR3 coding sequence is TGCAGTGCTAGAGATCGTCAGGGAGGCTACACCTTC. It codes for CSARDRQGGYTF.

Only a few counts were recorded for this clonotype. The V gene is TRBV10-3, the J gene TRBJ2-7; tentative D call: TRBD1 (5 bases). CDR1 and CDR2 (germline): ENHRY, SYGVKD. The V end lost 2 bases, the J end lost 2 bases, and 13 bases lay between the germline ends. This CDR3 has 15 amino acids. Here the CDR3 reads CAISENEGATYEQYF. In nucleotides, the CDR3 is TGTGCCATCAGTGAGAATGAAGGGGCCACCTACGAGCAGTACTTC.

Concerning this clonotype: Compared with germline, one end of the junction differs, possibly owing to a read error. This chain joins TRBV4-1 and TRBJ2-7, with 10 bases aligning to TRBD2. CDR1 and CDR2 (germline): MGHRA, YSYEKL. The CDR3 is made up of 14 amino acids. The CDR3 DNA follows: TGTGCCAGCAGCCCGAGAGAAGTACTAGCGGGACTGTACTTC. Its protein product is CASSPREVLAGLYF.

The rearrangement joins TRBV11-2 to TRBJ2-1; D may be TRBD2 (6 bases). This CDR3 region has 15 residues. Trimming cost V 5 bases and J 5 bases, with 16 bases left between them. Germline values: CDR1 SGHAT, CDR2 FQNNGV. CDR3 bases: TGTGCCAGCAGCCCTTGGATAGCGGTCAACAATGAGCAGTTCTTC. It encodes CASSPWIAVNNEQFF.

This clonotype showed up just a few times. The genes are TRBV2 and TRBJ1-6; D uncertain. Germline lookup yields CDR1 SNHLY and CDR2 FYNNEI. This CDR3 region has 18 residues. V lost 2 bases to trimming and J lost 2 bases, with 16 bases between them. The CDR3 coding sequence is TGTGCCAGCAGTGAATCCCCCCGGGCAATAACCTATAATTCACCCCTCCACTTT. The encoded protein is CASSESPRAITYNSPLHF.

The chain combines TRBV12-3 or TRBV12-4 with TRBJ2-7, with D perhaps matching TRBD1 or TRBD2 (5 bases each). This CDR3 contains 15 residues. V lost 3 bases to trimming and J lost 2 bases, with 14 bases between them. DNA for the CDR3: TGTGCCAGCAGTTTTGTCGGGGCCAGGACCTACGAGCAGTACTTC. It is translated as CASSFVGARTYEQYF.

The rearrangement uses TRBV20-1 and TRBJ2-7; TRBD1 might be the D (6 bases). Germline V lookup: CDR1 DFQATT, CDR2 SNEGSKA (reference sequence). The CDR3 runs 13 residues. V shed 5 bases and J shed 0 bases, with 11 bases lying between them. The CDR3 region is CSAHTGLSYEQYF. CDR3 bases: TGCAGTGCTCACACAGGGCTCTCCTACGAGCAGTACTTC.

The genes are TRBV12-3 or TRBV12-4 and TRBJ2-7; D is unclear. V lost 5 bases, J lost 2 bases, and 19 bases lay in between. CDR3 length: 16 amino acids. In nucleotides, the CDR3 is TGTGCCAGCAGTCCCAGAGTCACCGGGCGAACCTACGAGCAGTACTTC. Its translation: CASSPRVTGRTYEQYF.

The gene calls are TRBV6-6 and TRBJ2-3; D not resolved. Trimming removed 5 bases from V and 2 bases from J, with 17 bases in between. Germline V gene lookup returns CDR1 MNHNY and CDR2 SVGAGI (reference sequence). The CDR3 is 16 residues long. The CDR3 nucleotides read TGTGCCAGCAGTCATGCCCCGAATCCGTTCACAGATACGCAGTATTTT. This codes for CASSHAPNPFTDTQYF.

The chain carries TRBV20-1 and TRBJ1-4; 7 bases line up with TRBD1. CDR1 DFQATT and CDR2 SNEGSKA come from the germline V gene (reference sequence). The J segment lost 5 bases and the V segment lost 6 bases, leaving 6 bases of the junction unmatched. The length of the CDR3 is 13 residues. CDR3 in amino acids: CSAEQQGNEKLFF. CDR3 coding DNA: TGCAGTGCGGAACAACAGGGGAATGAAAAACTGTTTTTT.

This clonotype was detected many times. This rearrangement joins TRBV25-1 to TRBJ2-5; 9 bases agree with TRBD1. This CDR3 has 15 residues. Trimming at V came to 4 bases and at J to 0 bases, leaving 3 bases not matched to a gene. Germline V gene lookup returns CDR1 MGHDK and CDR2 SYGVNS. CDR3 sequence reads: CASSAGTGNQETQYF. The CDR3 DNA reads as TGTGCCAGCAGTGCCGGGACAGGGAACCAAGAGACCCAGTACTTC.

The chain links TRBV20-1 to TRBJ2-3; TRBD1 might be the D (5 bases). From germline, CDR1 is DFQATT and CDR2 SNEGSKA (reference sequence). This CDR3 has 17 amino acids. Deletions cut 3 bases from V and 0 bases from J, with 19 bases between. CDR3 sequence: CSASWGSGKGSTDTQYF. The CDR3 region has the DNA TGCAGTGCTAGTTGGGGTTCAGGAAAGGGGAGCACAGATACGCAGTATTTT.

The chain couples TRBV23-1 to TRBJ2-3; the match to TRBD2 covers 8 bases. TRBV23-1 is labeled an ORF, and its function is uncertain. After removal of 3 bases from V and 3 bases from J, the junction contained 8 bases not matched to a gene. This CDR3 contains 16 residues. The CDR3 DNA follows: TGCGCCAGCAGTCACCGCGAGCGGGGGTGGACAGATACGCAGTATTTT. As protein: CASSHRERGWTDTQYF.

This clonotype was observed a few times. The chain recombines TRBV7-6 with TRBJ1-1; 8 bases agree with TRBD1. The CDR3 extends over 15 amino acids. Germline V gives CDR1 SGHVS, CDR2 FNYEAQ. J gave up 3 bases and V 5 bases, and 8 bases lay outside the gene matches. In DNA, the CDR3 is TGTGCCAGCAGCGACTACAGGGGGGGAGACACTGAAGCTTTCTTT. The encoded protein is CASSDYRGGDTEAFF.

The chain carries TRBV7-8 and TRBJ1-6; D is uncertain. Between the trimmed V and J ends, which lost 5 bases and 7 bases, there was a span of 18 bases. The CDR3 totals 16 residues. CDR1 is SGHVS, CDR2 FQNEAQ, per germline. The CDR3 loop reads CASSRDRLVWNSPLHF. CDR3 nucleotides: TGTGCCAGCAGCCGAGACCGGCTGGTTTGGAATTCACCCCTCCACTTT.

V and J are TRBV4-2 and TRBJ1-4; 7 nucleotides align to TRBD1. The CDR3 covers 16 residues. The V segment lost 1 base and the J segment 7 bases; nucleotides outside the gene matches: 9. Germline V gene data show CDR1 as LGHNA and CDR2 as YNFKEQ. CDR3 sequence reads: CASSQARRQGFEKLFF. CDR3 DNA: TGTGCCAGCAGCCAAGCACGGAGACAGGGCTTTGAAAAACTGTTTTTT.

The V gene is TRBV29-1, the J gene TRBJ2-1; D is undetermined. Germline V lookup: CDR1 SQVTM, CDR2 ANQGSEA. V was pared by 8 bases and J by 5 bases, with 19 bases between. The CDR3 is 14 residues long. This CDR3 is CSTWNLLRDNEQFF. The DNA of the CDR3 is TGCAGCACCTGGAACTTACTAAGAGACAATGAGCAGTTCTTC.

This clonotype occurred once. The gene calls are TRBV29-1 and TRBJ2-3, with 9 bases matching TRBD2. Unmatched junction bases numbered 5, after V lost 4 bases and J lost 0 bases. The CDR3 loop spans 15 amino acids. Germline V gene data show CDR1 as SQVTM and CDR2 as ANQGSEA. The CDR3 nucleotides are TGCAGCGTTGTGACTAGCGGAGTTAGCACAGATACGCAGTATTTT. It is translated as CSVVTSGVSTDTQYF.